This T cell receptor (beta chain) was identified during a study of T-cell reconstitution after alpha-beta-depleted transplantation in children (dated by TCRdb to the mid-2010s). With respect to the entire study: Using TCR repertoire profiling, the study quantitatively followed how T-cell immune reconstitution unfolded in children after TCRalphabeta/CD19-depleted allogeneic hematopoietic cell transplantation.

Paper-wide results and their limitations: The apparently early alphabetaT-cell count recovery about two months after transplant was reportedly dependent on only several hundred rapidly expanded clones derived from non-depleted graft cells. The high TCRbeta diversity at day 60 in some patients was ascribed to recipient T cells and intrathymic progenitors that had survived conditioning. Over the following months the frequencies of hyperexpanded clones went down, and after one year T-cell counts and TCRbeta diversity were mostly credited to newly produced T cells.

The library came from PCR. Data came from an Illumina HiSeq 2500. TCR libraries were prepared with molecular barcoding, using unique molecular identifiers to normalize TCRbeta repertoire quantification. TCRdb reprocessed the public reads (quality trimming at Q25 with fastp, clone calling with MiXCR) and kept in-frame beta chains. CDR3 protein duplicates are merged, each entry listing the most common genes and DNA. In all, the sample holds 100,000 or so distinct CDR3 sequences, and under 9% of those were seen once. Roughly 15% of the sample belongs to the ten largest clones. This clonotype occurred a few times. This clone's antigen is unknown. No clone much larger than this one lies a single base away; base qualities are absent. The intended sense of this specimen's treatment or condition label: allogeneic hematopoietic cell transplantation with graft depleted of TCRalphabeta T cells and CD19 B cells. TCRalphabeta/CD19-depleted allogeneic hematopoietic cell grafts were given to the transplant recipients, all of whom were children.

This TCR was recovered from a boy younger than 10 with acute lymphoblastic leukemia, due to receive a stem cell transplant. The sample in question was PBMCs, obtained before TCRalphabeta/CD19-depleted stem cell transplant.

The DNA reads as follows: TGCGCCAGCAGCTTGGCGCGAGGAAACACTGAAGCTTTCTTT. This encodes CASSLARGNTEAFF. Recombination connected TRBV5-1 to TRBJ1-1, with the D gene call left open. CDR1 and CDR2, looked up from the germline V gene, are SGHRS and YFSETQ. V loses 0 bases, J loses 2 bases, and the germline ends lie 8 bases apart. From the cysteine up to the phenylalanine, the CDR3 has a length of 14 residues. This entry keeps only the CDR3 DNA: 42 bases, framed from base 1.